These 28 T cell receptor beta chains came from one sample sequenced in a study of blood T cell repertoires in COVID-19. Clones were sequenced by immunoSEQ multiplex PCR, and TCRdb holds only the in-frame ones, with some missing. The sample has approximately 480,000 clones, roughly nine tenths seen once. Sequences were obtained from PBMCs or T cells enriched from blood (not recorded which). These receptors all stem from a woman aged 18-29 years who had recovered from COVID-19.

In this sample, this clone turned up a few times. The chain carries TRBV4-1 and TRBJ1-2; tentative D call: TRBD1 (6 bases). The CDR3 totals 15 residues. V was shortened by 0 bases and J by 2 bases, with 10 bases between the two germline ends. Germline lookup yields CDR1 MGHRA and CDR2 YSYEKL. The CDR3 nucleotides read TGCGCCAGCAGCCAAGATCCAGGGGAGAACTATGGCTACACCTTC. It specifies CASSQDPGENYGYTF.

This CDR3 reads CASSYSVGNEQFF. DNA of the CDR3: TGTGCCAGCAGCTACTCGGTCGGCAATGAGCAGTTCTTC. The chain has TRBV27 and TRBJ2-1, with unresolved D. V was shortened by 6 bases and J by 6 bases, with 12 bases between the two germline ends. This CDR3 is built from 13 residues. CDR1 is MNHEY and CDR2 is SMNVEV in the germline V gene (reference sequence).

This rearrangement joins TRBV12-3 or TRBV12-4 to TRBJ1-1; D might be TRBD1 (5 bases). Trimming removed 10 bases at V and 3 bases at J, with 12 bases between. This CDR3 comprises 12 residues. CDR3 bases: TGTGCCATCAATCAGGGATACACTGAAGCTTTCTTT. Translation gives CAINQGYTEAFF.

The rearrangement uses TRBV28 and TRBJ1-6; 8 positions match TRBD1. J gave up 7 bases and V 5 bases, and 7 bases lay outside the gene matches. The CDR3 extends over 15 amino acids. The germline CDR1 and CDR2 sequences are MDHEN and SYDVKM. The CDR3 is CASSPDRGKNSPLHF. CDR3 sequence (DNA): TGTGCCAGCAGTCCCGACAGGGGAAAGAATTCACCCCTCCACTTT. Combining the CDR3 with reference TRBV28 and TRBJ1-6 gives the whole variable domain DVKVTQSSRYLVKRTGEKVFLECVQDMDHENMFWYRQDPGLGLRLIYFSYDVKMKEKGDIPEGYSVSREKKERFSLILESASTNQTSMYLCASSPDRGKNSPLHFGNGTRLTVT.

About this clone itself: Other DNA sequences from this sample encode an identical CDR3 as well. Here the CDR3 reads CASSLSYQETQYF. In nucleotides, the CDR3 is TGTGCCAGCAGCTTGTCGTACCAAGAGACCCAGTACTTC. The V and J genes are TRBV7-2 and TRBJ2-5; no clear D. CDR3 length: 13 amino acids. Between the trimmed V and J ends, which lost 3 bases and 0 bases, there was a span of 5 bases. Germline V gene lookup returns CDR1 SGHTA and CDR2 FQGNSA. Looking up the rest from reference TRBV7-2 and TRBJ2-5 gives the full variable domain: GAGVSQSPSNKVTEKGKDVELRCDPISGHTALYWYRQSLGQGLEFLIYFQGNSAPDKSGLPSDRFSAERTGGSVSTLTIQRTQQEDSAVYLCASSLSYQETQYFGPGTRLLVL.

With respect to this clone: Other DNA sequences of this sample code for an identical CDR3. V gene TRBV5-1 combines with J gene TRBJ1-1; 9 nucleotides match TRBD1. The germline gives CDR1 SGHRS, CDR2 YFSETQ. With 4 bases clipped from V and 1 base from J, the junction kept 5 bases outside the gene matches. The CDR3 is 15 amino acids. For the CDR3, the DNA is TGCGCCAGCAGCCCCGAGGGACAGGGGAACACTGAAGCTTTCTTT. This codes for CASSPEGQGNTEAFF.

The CDR3 loop is CASTTGGGAGTQYF. CDR3 DNA: TGTGCCAGCACTACAGGGGGGGGTGCGGGGACCCAGTACTTC. V gene TRBV27 combines with J gene TRBJ2-5; tentatively, D is TRBD1 (8 bases). V lost 7 bases and J 7 bases, leaving 19 bases between the germline ends. Germline V CDR1 and CDR2: MNHEY, SMNVEV (reference sequence). This CDR3 has 14 residues.

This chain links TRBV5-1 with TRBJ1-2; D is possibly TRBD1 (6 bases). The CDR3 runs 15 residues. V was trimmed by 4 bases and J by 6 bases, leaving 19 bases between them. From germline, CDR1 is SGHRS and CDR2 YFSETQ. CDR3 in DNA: TGCGCCAGCAGCCATTTAATACCAGGGGAAGATGGCTACACCTTC. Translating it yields CASSHLIPGEDGYTF.

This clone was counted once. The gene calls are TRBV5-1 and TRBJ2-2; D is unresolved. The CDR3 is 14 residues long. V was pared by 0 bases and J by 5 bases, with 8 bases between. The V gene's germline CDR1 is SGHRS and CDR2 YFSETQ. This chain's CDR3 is CASSLGSETGELFF. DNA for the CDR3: TGCGCCAGCAGCTTGGGTTCTGAGACCGGGGAGCTGTTTTTT.

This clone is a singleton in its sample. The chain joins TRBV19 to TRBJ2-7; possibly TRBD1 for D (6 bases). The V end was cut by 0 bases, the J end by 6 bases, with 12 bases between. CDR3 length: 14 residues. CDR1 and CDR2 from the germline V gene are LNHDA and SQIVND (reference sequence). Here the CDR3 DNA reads TGTGCCAGTAGTATAGAGATCAGGGGTGGCGAGCAGTACTTC. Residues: CASSIEIRGGEQYF. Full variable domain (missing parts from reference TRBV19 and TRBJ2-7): DGGITQSPKYLFRKEGQNVTLSCEQNLNHDAMYWYRQDPGQGLRLIYYSQIVNDFQKGDIAEGYSVSREKKESFPLTVTSAQKNPTAFYLCASSIEIRGGEQYFGPGTRLTVT.

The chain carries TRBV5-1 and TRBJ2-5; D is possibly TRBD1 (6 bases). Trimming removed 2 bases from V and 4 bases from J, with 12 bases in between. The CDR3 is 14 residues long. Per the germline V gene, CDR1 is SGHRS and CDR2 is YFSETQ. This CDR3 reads CASSFGQSPETQYF. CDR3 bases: TGCGCCAGCAGCTTCGGACAGAGTCCAGAGACCCAGTACTTC.

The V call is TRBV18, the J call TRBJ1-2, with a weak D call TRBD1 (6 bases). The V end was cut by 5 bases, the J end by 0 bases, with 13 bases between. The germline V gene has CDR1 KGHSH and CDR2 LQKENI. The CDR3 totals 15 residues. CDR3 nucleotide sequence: TGTGCCAGCTCAACCCTGGCAGGGGCTAACTATGGCTACACCTTC. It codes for CASSTLAGANYGYTF.

The CDR3 sequence: CASSPRGGDTQYF. The CDR3 nucleotides read TGCGCCAGCAGCCCTCGAGGAGGGGATACGCAGTATTTT. This chain joins TRBV5-1 and TRBJ2-3; possible D gene TRBD2, 6 bases. The CDR3 consists of 13 residues. Germline V lookup: CDR1 SGHRS, CDR2 YFSETQ. With 4 bases removed from V and 6 bases from J, the gap between germline ends came to 12 bases.

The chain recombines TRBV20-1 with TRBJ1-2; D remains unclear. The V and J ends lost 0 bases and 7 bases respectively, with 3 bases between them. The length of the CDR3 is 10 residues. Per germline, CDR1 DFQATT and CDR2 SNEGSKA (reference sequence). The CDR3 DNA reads TGCAGTGCTAGAGATATTGGCTACACCTTC. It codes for CSARDIGYTF.

CDR3 residues: CASSLATGDTEAFF. As DNA, the CDR3 is TGCGCCAGCAGCTTGGCGACAGGGGACACTGAAGCTTTCTTT. The chain uses TRBV5-1 and TRBJ1-1; 8 bases are shared with TRBD1. The CDR3 contains 14 residues. Looked up from germline, CDR1 is SGHRS and CDR2 is YFSETQ. Trimming took 0 bases from V and 3 from J; bases not matched to a gene: 1. Supplemented by reference TRBV5-1 and TRBJ1-1, the full variable domain reads KAGVTQTPRYLIKTRGQQVTLSCSPISGHRSVSWYQQTPGQGLQFLFEYFSETQRNKGNFPGRFSGRQFSNSRSEMNVSTLELGDSALYLCASSLATGDTEAFFGQGTRLTVV.

Here the CDR3 DNA reads TGTGCCAGCAGTGTACAGACCTACAATGAGCAGTTCTTC. Encoded protein: CASSVQTYNEQFF. The chain joins TRBV2 to TRBJ2-1; D ambiguous. V lost 4 bases and J lost 2, with 6 bases in between. Looked up from germline, CDR1 is SNHLY and CDR2 is FYNNEI. The CDR3 totals 13 residues.

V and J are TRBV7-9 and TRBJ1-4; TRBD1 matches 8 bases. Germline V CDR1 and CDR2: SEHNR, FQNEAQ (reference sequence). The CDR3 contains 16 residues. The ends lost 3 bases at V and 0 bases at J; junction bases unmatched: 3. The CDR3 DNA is TGTGCCAGCAGCTTGGGACAGGCCACAACTAATGAAAAACTGTTTTTT. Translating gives CASSLGQATTNEKLFF.

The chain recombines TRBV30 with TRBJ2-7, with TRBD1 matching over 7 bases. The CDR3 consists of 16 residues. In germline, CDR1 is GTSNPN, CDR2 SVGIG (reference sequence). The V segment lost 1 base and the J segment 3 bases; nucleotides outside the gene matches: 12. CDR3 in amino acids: CAWSAPGTAYFYEQYF. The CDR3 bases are TGTGCCTGGAGTGCCCCCGGGACAGCCTATTTCTACGAGCAGTACTTC.

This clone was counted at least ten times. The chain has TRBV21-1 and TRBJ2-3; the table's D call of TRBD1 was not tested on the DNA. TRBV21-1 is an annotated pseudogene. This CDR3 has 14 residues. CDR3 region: CASSKGQGTDTQYF. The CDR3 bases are TGTGCCAGCAGCAAAGGACAGGGCACAGATACGCAGTATTTT.

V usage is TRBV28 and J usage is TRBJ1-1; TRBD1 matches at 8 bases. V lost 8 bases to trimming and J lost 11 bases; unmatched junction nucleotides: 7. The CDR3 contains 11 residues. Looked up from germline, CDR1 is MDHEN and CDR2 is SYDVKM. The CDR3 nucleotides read TGTGCCAGCGTCTCAGGGGGCTCCGCTTTCTTT. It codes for CASVSGGSAFF.

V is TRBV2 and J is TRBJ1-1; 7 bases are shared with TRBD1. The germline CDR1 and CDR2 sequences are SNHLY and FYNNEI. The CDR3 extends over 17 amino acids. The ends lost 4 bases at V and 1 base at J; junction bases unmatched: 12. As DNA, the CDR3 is TGTGCCAGCAGTGGCCGGACAGGAGGCCCTAGGAACACTGAAGCTTTCTTT. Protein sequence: CASSGRTGGPRNTEAFF.

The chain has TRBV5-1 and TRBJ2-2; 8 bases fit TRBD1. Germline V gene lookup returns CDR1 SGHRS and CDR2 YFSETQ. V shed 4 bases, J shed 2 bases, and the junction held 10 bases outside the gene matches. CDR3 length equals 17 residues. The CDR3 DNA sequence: TGCGCCAGCAGCCAACCGACAGGGGACATCAACACCGGGGAGCTGTTTTTT. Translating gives CASSQPTGDINTGELFF.

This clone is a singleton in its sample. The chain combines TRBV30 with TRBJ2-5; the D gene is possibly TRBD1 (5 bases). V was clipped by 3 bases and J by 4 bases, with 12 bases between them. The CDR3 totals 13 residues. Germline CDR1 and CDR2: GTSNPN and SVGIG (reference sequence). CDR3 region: CAWSTTVLETQYF. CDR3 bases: TGTGCCTGGAGCACGACAGTACTAGAGACCCAGTACTTC.

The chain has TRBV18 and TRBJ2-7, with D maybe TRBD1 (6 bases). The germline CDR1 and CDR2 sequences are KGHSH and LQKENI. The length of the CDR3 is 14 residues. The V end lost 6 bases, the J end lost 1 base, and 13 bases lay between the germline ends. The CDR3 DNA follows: TGTGCCAGCTCCCCCGGACAGATATCCTACGAGCAGTACTTC. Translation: CASSPGQISYEQYF.

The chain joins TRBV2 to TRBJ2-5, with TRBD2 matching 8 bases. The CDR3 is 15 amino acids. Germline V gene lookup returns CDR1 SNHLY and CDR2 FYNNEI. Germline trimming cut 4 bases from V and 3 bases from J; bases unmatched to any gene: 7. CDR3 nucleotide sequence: TGTGCCAGCAGTGTGAATAGCGGGGAGGAAGAGACCCAGTACTTC. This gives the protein CASSVNSGEEETQYF.

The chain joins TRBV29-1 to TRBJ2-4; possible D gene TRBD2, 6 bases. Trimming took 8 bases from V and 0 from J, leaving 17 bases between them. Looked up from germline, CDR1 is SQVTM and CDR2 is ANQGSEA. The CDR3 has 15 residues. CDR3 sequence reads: CSPTGGLIAKNIQYF. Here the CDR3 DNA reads TGCAGCCCAACCGGGGGACTTATAGCCAAAAACATTCAGTACTTC.

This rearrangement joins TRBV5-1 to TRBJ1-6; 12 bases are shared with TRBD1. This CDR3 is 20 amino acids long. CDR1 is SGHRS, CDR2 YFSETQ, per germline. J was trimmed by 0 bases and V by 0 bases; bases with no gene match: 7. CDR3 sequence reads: CASSLEGTGGLSSYNSPLHF. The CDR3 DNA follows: TGCGCCAGCAGCTTGGAAGGGACAGGGGGCCTCAGCTCCTATAATTCACCCCTCCACTTT.

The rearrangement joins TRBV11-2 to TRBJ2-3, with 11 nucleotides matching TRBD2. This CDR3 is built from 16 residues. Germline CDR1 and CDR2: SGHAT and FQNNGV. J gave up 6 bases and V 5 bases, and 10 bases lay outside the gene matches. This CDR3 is CASSLSGGAGGDTQYF. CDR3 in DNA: TGTGCCAGCAGCCTTAGCGGGGGGGCCGGCGGGGATACGCAGTATTTT. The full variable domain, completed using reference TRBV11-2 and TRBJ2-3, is EAGVAQSPRYKIIEKRQSVAFWCNPISGHATLYWYQQILGQGPKLLIQFQNNGVVDDSQLPKDRFSAERLKGVDSTLKIQPAKLEDSAVYLCASSLSGGAGGDTQYFGPGTRLTVL.